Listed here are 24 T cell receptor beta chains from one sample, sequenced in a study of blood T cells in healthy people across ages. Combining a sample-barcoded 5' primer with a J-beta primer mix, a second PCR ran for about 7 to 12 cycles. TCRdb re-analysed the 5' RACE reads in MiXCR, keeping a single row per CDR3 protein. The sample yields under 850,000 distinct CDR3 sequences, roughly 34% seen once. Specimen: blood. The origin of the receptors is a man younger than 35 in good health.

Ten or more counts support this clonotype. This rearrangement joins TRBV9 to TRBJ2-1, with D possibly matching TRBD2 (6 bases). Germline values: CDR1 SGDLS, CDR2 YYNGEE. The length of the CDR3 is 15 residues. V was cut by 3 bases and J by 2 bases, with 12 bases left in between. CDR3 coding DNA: TGTGCCAGCAGCGGGCGGGACTCTCCCTACAATGAGCAGTTCTTC. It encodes CASSGRDSPYNEQFF.

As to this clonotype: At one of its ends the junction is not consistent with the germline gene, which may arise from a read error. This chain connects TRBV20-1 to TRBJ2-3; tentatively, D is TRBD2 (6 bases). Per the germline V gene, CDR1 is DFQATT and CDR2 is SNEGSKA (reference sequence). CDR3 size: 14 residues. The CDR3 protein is CSAPIAVKGDTRYF. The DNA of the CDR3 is TGCAGTGCCCCGATAGCGGTGAAGGGAGATACGCGGTATTTT.

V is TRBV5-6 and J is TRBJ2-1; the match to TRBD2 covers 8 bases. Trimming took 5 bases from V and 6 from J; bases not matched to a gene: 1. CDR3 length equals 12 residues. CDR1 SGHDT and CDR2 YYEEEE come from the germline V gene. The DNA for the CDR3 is TGTGCCAGCAGGCGGGAGGTCAATGAGCAGTTCTTC. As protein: CASRREVNEQFF.

The CDR3 DNA follows: TGTGCCAGCTACAAAGCGGGGGGGGAACAAGATACGCAGTATTTT. Its protein product is CASYKAGGEQDTQYF. The chain has TRBV12-3 or TRBV12-4 and TRBJ2-3; 10 bases align to TRBD2. The V segment lost 8 bases and the J segment 5 bases; nucleotides outside the gene matches: 10. The CDR3 is 15 residues long.

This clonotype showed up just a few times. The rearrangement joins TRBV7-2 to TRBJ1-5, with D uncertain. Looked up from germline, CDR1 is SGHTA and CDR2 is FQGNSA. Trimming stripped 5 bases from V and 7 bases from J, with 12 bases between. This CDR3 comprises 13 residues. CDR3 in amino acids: CASSVGLGQPQHF. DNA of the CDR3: TGTGCCAGCAGCGTAGGTCTGGGACAGCCCCAGCATTTT.

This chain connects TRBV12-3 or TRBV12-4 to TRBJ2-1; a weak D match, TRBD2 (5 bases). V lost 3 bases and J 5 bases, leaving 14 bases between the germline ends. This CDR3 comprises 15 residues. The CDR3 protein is CASSFFRGTNNEQFF. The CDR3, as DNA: TGTGCCAGCAGTTTTTTTCGGGGAACAAACAATGAGCAGTTCTTC.

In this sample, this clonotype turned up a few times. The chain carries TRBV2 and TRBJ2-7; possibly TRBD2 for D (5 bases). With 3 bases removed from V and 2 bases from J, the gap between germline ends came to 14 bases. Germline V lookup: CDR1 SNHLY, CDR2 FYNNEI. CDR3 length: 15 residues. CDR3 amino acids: CASSDGSGVTYEQYF. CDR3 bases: TGTGCCAGCAGTGACGGGTCCGGGGTCACCTACGAGCAGTACTTC.

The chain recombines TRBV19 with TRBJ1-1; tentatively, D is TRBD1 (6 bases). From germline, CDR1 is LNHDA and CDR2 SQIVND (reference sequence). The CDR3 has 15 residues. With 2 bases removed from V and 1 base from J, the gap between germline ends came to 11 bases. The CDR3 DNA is TGTGCCAGTAGTATACCGGGACACAGGAACACTGAAGCTTTCTTT. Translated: CASSIPGHRNTEAFF.

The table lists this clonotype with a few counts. This CDR3 is CASSQDSGRLSTDTQYF. DNA for the CDR3: TGCGCCAGCAGCCAAGATAGTGGCCGCTTAAGCACAGATACGCAGTATTTT. The V call is TRBV4-3, the J call TRBJ2-3; D not certain. Trimming stripped 0 bases from V and 0 bases from J, with 13 bases between. The germline CDR1 and CDR2 sequences are LGHNA and YSLEER. The CDR3 consists of 17 residues.

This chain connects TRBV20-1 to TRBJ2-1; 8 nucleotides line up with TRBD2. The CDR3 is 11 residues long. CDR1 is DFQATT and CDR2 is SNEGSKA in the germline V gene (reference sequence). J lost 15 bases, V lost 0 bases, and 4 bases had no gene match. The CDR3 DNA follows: TGCAGTGCTAGAGACCCGCTAGCGGGGTTCTTC. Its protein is CSARDPLAGFF.

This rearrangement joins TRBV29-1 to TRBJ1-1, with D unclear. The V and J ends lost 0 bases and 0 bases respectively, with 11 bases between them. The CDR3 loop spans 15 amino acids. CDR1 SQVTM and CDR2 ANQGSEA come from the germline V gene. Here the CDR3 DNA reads TGCAGCGTTGAAGATTCCCAACGGGTGAACACTGAAGCTTTCTTT. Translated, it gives CSVEDSQRVNTEAFF.

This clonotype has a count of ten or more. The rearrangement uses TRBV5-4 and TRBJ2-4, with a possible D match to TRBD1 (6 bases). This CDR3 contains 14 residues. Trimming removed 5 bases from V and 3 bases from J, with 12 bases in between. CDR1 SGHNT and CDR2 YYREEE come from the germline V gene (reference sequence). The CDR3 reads CASRSDRSKNIQYF. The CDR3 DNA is TGTGCCAGCAGATCTGACAGGAGCAAAAACATTCAGTACTTC.

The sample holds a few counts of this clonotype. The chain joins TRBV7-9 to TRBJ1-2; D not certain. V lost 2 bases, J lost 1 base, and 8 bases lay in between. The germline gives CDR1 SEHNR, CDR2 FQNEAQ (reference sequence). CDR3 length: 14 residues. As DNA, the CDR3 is TGTGCCAGCAGCTTATCGGCCAGTAACTATGGCTACACCTTC. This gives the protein CASSLSASNYGYTF.

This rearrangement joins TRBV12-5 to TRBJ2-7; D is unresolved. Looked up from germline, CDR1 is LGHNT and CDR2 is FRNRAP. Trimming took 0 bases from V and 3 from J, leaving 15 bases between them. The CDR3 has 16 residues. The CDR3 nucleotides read TGTGCTAGTGGTTTGGTACTGGGGTCCCGAGGCTACGAGCAGTACTTC. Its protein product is CASGLVLGSRGYEQYF.

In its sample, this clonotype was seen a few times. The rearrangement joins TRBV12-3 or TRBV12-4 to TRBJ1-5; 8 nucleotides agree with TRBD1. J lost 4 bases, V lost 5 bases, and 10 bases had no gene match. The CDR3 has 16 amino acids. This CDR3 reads CASSPSYDRGNQPQHF. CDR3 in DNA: TGTGCCAGCAGTCCGTCCTACGACAGGGGTAATCAGCCCCAGCATTTT.

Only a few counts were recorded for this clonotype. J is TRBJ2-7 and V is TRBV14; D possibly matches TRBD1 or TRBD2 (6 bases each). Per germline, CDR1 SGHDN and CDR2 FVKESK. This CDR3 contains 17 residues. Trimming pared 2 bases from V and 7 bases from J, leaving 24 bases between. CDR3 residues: CASSQIPRGTGGNEQYF. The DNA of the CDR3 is TGTGCCAGCAGCCAAATTCCCCGGGGGACTGGGGGCAATGAGCAGTACTTC.

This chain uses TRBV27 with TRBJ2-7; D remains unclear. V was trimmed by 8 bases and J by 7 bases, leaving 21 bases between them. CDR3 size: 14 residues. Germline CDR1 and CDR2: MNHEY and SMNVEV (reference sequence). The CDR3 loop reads CASSSGIYYNEQYF. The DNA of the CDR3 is TGTGCCAGCTCGTCAGGAATATACTACAATGAGCAGTACTTC.

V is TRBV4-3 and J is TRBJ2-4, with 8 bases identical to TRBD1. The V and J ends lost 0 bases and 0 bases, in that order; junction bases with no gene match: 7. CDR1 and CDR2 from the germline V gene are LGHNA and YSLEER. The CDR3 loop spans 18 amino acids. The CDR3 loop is CASSQEPRGRVAKNIQYF. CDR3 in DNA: TGCGCCAGCAGCCAAGAACCCAGGGGGCGCGTAGCCAAAAACATTCAGTACTTC.

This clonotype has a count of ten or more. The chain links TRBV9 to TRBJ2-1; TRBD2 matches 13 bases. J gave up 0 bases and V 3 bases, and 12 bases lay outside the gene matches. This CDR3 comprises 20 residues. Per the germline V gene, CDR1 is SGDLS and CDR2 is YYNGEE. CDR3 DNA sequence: TGTGCCAGCAGCGAGACCTCCGGGACTAGCGGGGCCAGCTCCTACAATGAGCAGTTCTTC. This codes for CASSETSGTSGASSYNEQFF.

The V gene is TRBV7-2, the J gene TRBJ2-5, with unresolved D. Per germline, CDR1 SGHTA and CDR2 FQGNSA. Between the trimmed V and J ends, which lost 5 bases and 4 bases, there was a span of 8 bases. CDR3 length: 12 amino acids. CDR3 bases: TGTGCCAGCAGCCACCCTGTAGAGACCCAGTACTTC. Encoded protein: CASSHPVETQYF.

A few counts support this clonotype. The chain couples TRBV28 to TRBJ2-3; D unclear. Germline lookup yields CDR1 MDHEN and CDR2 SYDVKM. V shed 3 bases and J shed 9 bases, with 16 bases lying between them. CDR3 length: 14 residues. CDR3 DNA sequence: TGTGCCAGCAGTTTCGTGGCGAGGTCGTCGACGCAGTATTTT. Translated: CASSFVARSSTQYF. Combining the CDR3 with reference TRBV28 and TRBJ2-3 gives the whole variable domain DVKVTQSSRYLVKRTGEKVFLECVQDMDHENMFWYRQDPGLGLRLIYFSYDVKMKEKGDIPEGYSVSREKKERFSLILESASTNQTSMYLCASSFVARSSTQYFGPGTRLTVL.

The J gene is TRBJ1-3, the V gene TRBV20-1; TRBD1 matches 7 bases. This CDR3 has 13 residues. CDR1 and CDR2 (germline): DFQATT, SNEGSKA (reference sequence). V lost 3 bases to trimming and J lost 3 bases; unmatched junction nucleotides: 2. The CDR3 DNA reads TGCAGTGCTAGTGGGGACAGTGGAAACACCATATATTTT. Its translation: CSASGDSGNTIYF.

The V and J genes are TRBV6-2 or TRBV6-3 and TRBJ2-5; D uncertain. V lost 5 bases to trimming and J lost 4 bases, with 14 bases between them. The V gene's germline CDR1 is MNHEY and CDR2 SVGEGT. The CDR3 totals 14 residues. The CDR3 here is CASSRPISLETQYF. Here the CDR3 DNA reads TGTGCCAGCAGTCGACCCATTTCCTTAGAGACCCAGTACTTC.

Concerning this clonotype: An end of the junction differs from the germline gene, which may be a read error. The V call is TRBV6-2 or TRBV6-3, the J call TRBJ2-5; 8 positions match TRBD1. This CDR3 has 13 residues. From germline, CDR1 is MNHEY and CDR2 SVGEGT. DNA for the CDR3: TGTGCCGGCAATCGACAGGGGTCAGAGACTCAGTACTTC. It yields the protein CAGNRQGSETQYF.